This T cell receptor beta chain was sequenced in a study of blood T cells in healthy people across ages. Study observations and caveats: Higher naive T cell percentage went strongly together with higher TCR beta diversity. Older age went with lower TCR beta diversity per million T cells, in a roughly linear way. It was not known whether donors were CMV positive (a possible confounder of expanded clonotype changes).

Turning to this clonotype: Its matching antigen is unknown. At one boundary the junction diverges from the germline segment, which might be a read error.

Germline assignment: CDR1 SSHAT and CDR2 FNYEAQ (reference sequence). The CDR3 is 14 amino acids. Then a second PCR, running roughly 6 to 11 cycles, was carried out with a sample-barcoded 5' primer and a J-beta primer mix. Each single sample gave us at least 3 million CDR3-containing paired-end reads. TCRdb reprocessed the 5' RACE reads with MiXCR, giving one entry per CDR3 protein. The sample holds 1.5 million to 2 million distinct CDR3 sequences; around 40% are singletons and the top ten take under 30%. The sequence derives from a human donor in good health. Sequencing input: blood. V gene TRBV7-7 combines with J gene TRBJ2-3; D is unclear. CDR3 nucleotides: TGTGCCAGCAGCTCTACCCCGGGTTCAGATATGCAGTATTTT. Protein: CASSSTPGSDMQYF.